The rows below give T cell receptor beta chains drawn from one sample of a study of Graves' ophthalmopathy and Graves' hyperthyroidism. TCRdb ran MiXCR on the multiplex PCR reads and lists one entry per CDR3 protein. The table lists approximately 540,000 distinct CDR3 sequences, 35% to 40% of them singletons. What was sequenced was peripheral blood or thyroid tissue (not recorded which). These TCRs come from an adult man with Graves' hyperthyroidism. Each CDR3 is given with its conserved first and last residue. D genes are given only for firm matches. For some rows the clone size is stated as once, few or many, or as a class when expanded; others skip it.

size,length,V,D,J,CDR3,DNA
few,14,TRBV5-1,.,TRBJ1-1,CASSFGGMVAEAFF,TGCGCCAGCAGCTTTGGGGGTATGGTGGCTGAAGCTTTCTTT
many,13,TRBV10-3,.,TRBJ2-7,CAIQARSSYEQYF,TGTGCCATCCAAGCTCGGAGCTCCTACGAGCAGTACTTC
few,14,TRBV24-1,.,TRBJ1-2,CATSEHSTNYGYTF,TGTGCCACCAGTGAGCACAGCACTAACTATGGCTACACCTTC
many,14,TRBV29-1,.,TRBJ2-5,CSVEDGRGRETQYF,TGCAGCGTTGAAGATGGGAGGGGGCGTGAGACCCAGTACTTC
few,13,TRBV5-6,.,TRBJ1-4,CASSLEGLEKLFF,TGTGCCAGCAGCTTGGAGGGCTTGGAAAAACTGTTTTTT
many,16,TRBV7-9,.,TRBJ2-7,CASSLRGARGLYEQYF,TGTGCCAGCAGCTTAAGAGGGGCCAGGGGACTCTACGAGCAGTACTTC
few,11,TRBV29-1,.,TRBJ2-7,CSIGLLGEQYF,TGCAGCATAGGACTGTTAGGCGAGCAGTACTTC
.,16,TRBV7-9,TRBD2,TRBJ2-3,CASSLDGRTSTDTQYF,TGCGCCAGCAGCTTGGACGGGAGGACTAGCACAGATACGCAGTATTTT
.,13,TRBV19,.,TRBJ2-1,CASSTDNYNEQFF,TGTGCCAGTAGTACGGACAACTACAATGAGCAGTTCTTC
.,15,TRBV24-1,TRBD1,TRBJ2-7,CASSDRDRGDYEQYF,TGTGCCAGCAGTGACCGGGACAGGGGGGACTACGAGCAGTACTTC
.,16,TRBV12-3/TRBV12-4,TRBD1,TRBJ1-5,CGSSFWQGAFKQPQHF,TGTGGCAGCAGTTTCTGGCAGGGGGCATTCAAGCAGCCCCAGCATTTT
once,13,TRBV2,.,TRBJ2-3,CASSFDSRSRQYF,TGTGCCAGCAGCTTTGACTCCCGCAGTAGGCAGTATTTT
many,14,TRBV2,TRBD1,TRBJ2-7,CASSEGTGPHEQYF,TGTGCCAGCAGTGAGGGGACAGGGCCCCACGAGCAGTACTTC
.,14,TRBV20-1,.,TRBJ2-1,CSARDLYSYNEQFF,TGCAGTGCTAGAGATCTCTACTCCTACAATGAGCAGTTCTTC
.,15,TRBV13,TRBD2,TRBJ2-3,CASSLDAGDADTQYF,TGTGCCAGCAGTTTAGATGCGGGGGACGCAGATACGCAGTATTTT
many,13,TRBV25-1,TRBD1,TRBJ2-7,CASSVTGVYEQYF,TGTGCCAGCAGTGTTACAGGGGTCTACGAGCAGTACTTC
many,17,TRBV7-9,TRBD1,TRBJ2-6,CASSLGQLHLGANVLTF,TGTGCCAGCAGCTTGGGACAGCTGCACTTAGGGGCCAACGTCCTGACTTTC
many,13,TRBV7-3,.,TRBJ1-1,CASSLWANTEAFF,TGTGCCAGCAGCTTATGGGCTAACACTGAAGCTTTCTTT
.,16,TRBV7-9,.,TRBJ1-3,CASSSSSGGSGNTIYF,TGTGCCAGCAGCAGTTCTAGCGGGGGGAGCGGAAACACCATATATTTT
few,15,TRBV3-1,TRBD1,TRBJ1-4,CASSQETGRLEKLFF,TGTGCCAGCAGCCAAGAGACAGGGCGACTTGAAAAACTGTTTTTT
many,15,TRBV7-8,TRBD2,TRBJ2-7,CASSLLAGESYEQYF,TGTGCCAGCAGCCTACTAGCGGGAGAGAGCTACGAGCAGTACTTC
.,16,TRBV7-6,.,TRBJ1-3,CASRSRGGEPGNTIYF,TGTGCCAGCAGGTCCCGGGGGGGCGAACCCGGAAACACCATATATTTT
many,11,TRBV6-1,.,TRBJ1-4,CASSATARVFF,TGTGCCAGCAGCGCGACCGCCAGGGTGTTTTTT
few,15,TRBV20-1,.,TRBJ2-3,CSAREVGYSTDTQYF,TGCAGTGCTAGAGAAGTGGGGTACAGCACAGATACGCAGTATTTT
.,12,TRBV29-1,.,TRBJ1-2,CSTFGTNYGYTF,TGCAGCACCTTCGGCACTAACTATGGCTACACCTTC
many,14,TRBV7-8,.,TRBJ1-3,CASSPHGAGNTIYF,TGTGCCAGCAGTCCCCACGGGGCTGGAAACACCATATATTTT
many,15,TRBV5-5,.,TRBJ2-7,CASSGASGSRVEQYF,TGTGCCAGCAGCGGGGCAAGTGGCAGCCGAGTCGAGCAGTACTTC
many,13,TRBV5-8,.,TRBJ2-5,CASSVGAQETQYF,TGTGCCAGCAGCGTGGGGGCGCAGGAGACCCAGTACTTC
.,14,TRBV5-1,.,TRBJ1-4,CASSFPGRPEKLFF,TGCGCCAGCAGCTTCCCGGGACGGCCCGAAAAACTGTTTTTT
many,11,TRBV12-3/TRBV12-4,.,TRBJ2-7,CASSFGYEQYF,TGTGCCAGCAGTTTTGGCTACGAGCAGTACTTC
.,14,TRBV7-9,.,TRBJ1-4,CASSSEVANEKLFF,TGTGCCAGCAGCTCGGAGGTAGCTAATGAAAAACTGTTTTTT